The 18 T cell receptor beta chains listed next were all sequenced from one sample in a study of Ad26.COV2.S vaccination and SARS-CoV-2 variants. Sequencing used immunoSEQ multiplex PCR; TCRdb keeps in-frame clones, though not all of them. The sample records over 130,000 clones, just over 85% being singletons. The material sequenced was peripheral blood, taken after recovery from COVID-19. The receptors stem from a human donor who had recovered from COVID-19.

V usage is TRBV12-3 or TRBV12-4 and J usage is TRBJ1-1, with D tentatively TRBD1 (5 bases). The V end was cut by 7 bases, the J end by 1 base, with 10 bases between. The CDR3 covers 13 residues. CDR3 coding DNA: TGTGCCAGCACCGGGGGAAGGAACACTGAAGCTTTCTTT. It codes for CASTGGRNTEAFF.

The chain employs TRBV10-3 and TRBJ1-1, with 7 bases matching TRBD1. This CDR3 has 14 residues. Unmatched junction bases numbered 6, after V lost 6 bases and J lost 2 bases. Germline V lookup: CDR1 ENHRY, CDR2 SYGVKD. CDR3 sequence: CAISRQGPNTEAFF. The CDR3 DNA reads TGTGCCATCAGCCGACAGGGACCTAACACTGAAGCTTTCTTT.

This sequence joins TRBV18 and TRBJ1-4; perhaps TRBD1 as D (6 bases). This CDR3 contains 14 residues. With 4 bases removed from V and 8 bases from J, the gap between germline ends came to 14 bases. Germline-derived CDR1 and CDR2 are KGHSH and LQKENI. In DNA, the CDR3 is TGTGCCAGCTCACGAGTTACAGGGAGCGAAAAACTGTTTTTT. Its translation is CASSRVTGSEKLFF.

CDR3 in DNA: TGTGCCAGCAGACTGGGGGACACCGGGGAGCTGTTTTTT. Amino acids: CASRLGDTGELFF. The chain combines TRBV12-3 or TRBV12-4 with TRBJ2-2; D tentatively reads TRBD1 or TRBD2 (5 bases each). The V end was cut by 6 bases, the J end by 3 bases, with 8 bases between. The CDR3 length is 13 residues.

The chain has TRBV29-1 and TRBJ2-2; D uncertain. The V gene lost 1 base and the J gene lost 1 base, with 4 bases spanning the gap. Per the germline V gene, CDR1 is SQVTM and CDR2 is ANQGSEA. CDR3 length equals 13 residues. CDR3 protein: CSVEGQNTGELFF. The CDR3 nucleotides are TGCAGCGTTGAAGGCCAGAACACCGGGGAGCTGTTTTTT.

This chain links TRBV6-5 with TRBJ1-2; D call uncertain. Germline-derived CDR1 and CDR2 are MNHEY and SVGAGI. Deletions cut 6 bases from V and 5 bases from J, with 13 bases between. The CDR3 has 13 residues. The CDR3 region is CASSSIKSYGYTF. The CDR3 DNA reads as TGTGCCAGCAGCAGCATCAAGTCGTATGGCTACACCTTC.

The rearrangement links TRBV6-5 to TRBJ1-6; D not resolved. V was shortened by 1 base and J by 5 bases, with 9 bases between the two germline ends. Germline V gene sequence: CDR1 MNHEY, CDR2 SVGAGI. The CDR3 sequence is 15 residues long. The CDR3 DNA reads as TGTGCCAGCAGTTACTTCGGGAGCGATAATTCACCCCTCCACTTT. The encoded protein is CASSYFGSDNSPLHF.

The rearrangement links TRBV5-6 to TRBJ2-7; 9 bases are a match to TRBD1. Trimming at V came to 2 bases and at J to 2 bases, leaving 5 bases not matched to a gene. CDR3 length: 15 amino acids. Per germline, CDR1 SGHDT and CDR2 YYEEEE. The CDR3 loop reads CASSFSTGGPYEQYF. DNA of the CDR3: TGTGCCAGCAGCTTTTCAACAGGGGGCCCCTACGAGCAGTACTTC. Full variable domain (missing parts from reference TRBV5-6 and TRBJ2-7): DAGVTQSPTHLIKTRGQQVTLRCSPKSGHDTVSWYQQALGQGPQFIFQYYEEEERQRGNFPDRFSGHQFPNYSSELNVNALLLGDSALYLCASSFSTGGPYEQYFGPGTRLTVT.

V and J are TRBV19 and TRBJ2-2; 9 bases map to TRBD1. Germline V gene sequence: CDR1 LNHDA, CDR2 SQIVND (reference sequence). Trimming at V came to 5 bases and at J to 3 bases, leaving 7 bases not matched to a gene. This CDR3 has 16 amino acids. The CDR3 DNA follows: TGTGCCAGTAGTGGCCGGGACAGGGAGGACACCGGGGAGCTGTTTTTT. Its protein is CASSGRDREDTGELFF.

The chain carries TRBV25-1 and TRBJ1-1; TRBD1 aligns across 7 bases. Trimming at V came to 2 bases and at J to 3 bases, leaving 3 bases not matched to a gene. Germline V lookup: CDR1 MGHDK, CDR2 SYGVNS. This CDR3 has 14 residues. CDR3 sequence: CASSEETGYTEAFF. The DNA of the CDR3 is TGTGCCAGCAGTGAAGAGACAGGGTACACTGAAGCTTTCTTT.

V is TRBV13 and J is TRBJ1-1; unclear D gene. The CDR3 consists of 14 residues. Germline V gene sequence: CDR1 PRHDT, CDR2 FYEKMQ (reference sequence). The V end was cut by 6 bases, the J end by 4 bases, with 15 bases between. In nucleotides, the CDR3 is TGTGCCAGCAGAAATGCCCCGGGTGGCACTGAAGCTTTCTTT. Translation gives CASRNAPGGTEAFF. Full variable domain (rest looked up from reference TRBV13 and TRBJ1-1): AAGVIQSPRHLIKEKRETATLKCYPIPRHDTVYWYQQGPGQDPQFLISFYEKMQSDKGSIPDRFSAQQFSDYHSELNMSSLELGDSALYFCASRNAPGGTEAFFGQGTRLTVV.

J is TRBJ1-4 and V is TRBV11-2; 7 positions agree with TRBD1. Unmatched junction bases numbered 6, after V lost 3 bases and J lost 2 bases. There are 16 residues in the CDR3. From germline, CDR1 is SGHAT and CDR2 FQNNGV. The CDR3 nucleotides are TGTGCCAGCAGCTTTGGAGGGGGCAGGACTAATGAAAAACTGTTTTTT. Translated: CASSFGGGRTNEKLFF.

The sample holds one count of this clone. V is TRBV4-3 and J is TRBJ1-2; D is possibly TRBD1 (6 bases). CDR1 LGHNA and CDR2 YSLEER come from the germline V gene. The CDR3 length is 15 residues. V was trimmed by 5 bases and J by 7 bases, leaving 20 bases between them. The CDR3 spells CASSEGRGGRAGYTF. The CDR3, as DNA: TGCGCCAGCAGCGAAGGCCGGGGGGGGCGGGCTGGCTACACCTTC.

The chain uses TRBV6-5 and TRBJ2-7, with D possibly TRBD2 on 6 matching bases. The CDR3 has 14 amino acids. Trimming took off 6 bases at V and 0 bases at J, with 12 bases between the two ends. Germline values: CDR1 MNHEY, CDR2 SVGAGI. CDR3 residues: CASRTGVVSYEQYF. Written as DNA, the CDR3 is TGTGCCAGCAGGACGGGGGTCGTCTCCTACGAGCAGTACTTC.

This chain's CDR3 is CASSYVNSDNYGYTF. CDR3 sequence (DNA): TGTGCCAGCAGTTATGTTAACAGCGATAACTATGGCTACACCTTC. This chain uses TRBV6-2 or TRBV6-3 with TRBJ1-2; no clear D gene. V lost 3 bases, J lost 1 base, and 12 bases lay in between. The CDR3 is 15 residues long. The germline CDR1 and CDR2 sequences are MNHEY and SVGEGT.

As DNA, the CDR3 is TGTGCCAGCAGCTTCTCGGGAGGACGGGGCTATGGCTACACCTTC. Residues: CASSFSGGRGYGYTF. The chain has TRBV7-9 and TRBJ1-2; the D is unclear. The CDR3 runs to 15 residues. Germline V gives CDR1 SEHNR, CDR2 FQNEAQ (reference sequence). V was trimmed by 3 bases and J by 4 bases, leaving 15 bases between them.

This chain links TRBV27 with TRBJ2-7, with a possible D match to TRBD2 (5 bases). Germline V gene lookup returns CDR1 MNHEY and CDR2 SMNVEV (reference sequence). The V end lost 5 bases, the J end lost 5 bases, and 19 bases lay between the germline ends. The CDR3 runs 15 residues. The CDR3 DNA reads as TGTGCCAGCAGTCTTTCCTCGGGGAGTGAGGACGAGCAGTACTTC. Amino acid sequence: CASSLSSGSEDEQYF.

The chain carries TRBV21-1 and TRBJ2-3; the table names TRBD2, a call not compared with the DNA. TRBV21-1 is tagged as a pseudogene. The CDR3 totals 14 residues. The DNA of the CDR3 is TGTGCCAGCAGCCCCGGGACTAGCACAGATACGCAGTATTTT. Residues: CASSPGTSTDTQYF.